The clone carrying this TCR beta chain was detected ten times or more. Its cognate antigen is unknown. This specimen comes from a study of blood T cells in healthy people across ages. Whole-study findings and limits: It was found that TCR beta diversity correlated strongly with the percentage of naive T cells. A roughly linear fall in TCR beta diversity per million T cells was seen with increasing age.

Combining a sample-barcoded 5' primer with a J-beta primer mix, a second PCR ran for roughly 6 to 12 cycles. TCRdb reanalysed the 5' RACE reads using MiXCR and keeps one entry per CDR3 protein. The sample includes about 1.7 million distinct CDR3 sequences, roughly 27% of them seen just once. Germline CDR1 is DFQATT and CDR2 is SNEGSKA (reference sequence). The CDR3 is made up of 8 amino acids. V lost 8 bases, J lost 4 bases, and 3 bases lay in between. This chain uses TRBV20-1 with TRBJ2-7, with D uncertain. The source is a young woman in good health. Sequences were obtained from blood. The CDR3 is CSRYEQYF. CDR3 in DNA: TGCAGTAGGTACGAGCAGTACTTC.